These 12 T cell receptor beta chains originate from one sample sequenced in a study of beta chain features in type 1 diabetes. The sequenced template was cDNA made from the entire isolated RNA. Generated by immunoSEQ multiplex PCR, the TCRdb table keeps only in-frame clones and is missing some. The sample holds 300,000 to 450,000 clones, around 13% seen once. The specimen was naive CD4+ T cells from blood. The receptors were gathered from a man aged 18 to 30 in good health.

V is TRBV6-5 and J is TRBJ1-2, with D perhaps TRBD1 (6 bases). Germline V gives CDR1 MNHEY, CDR2 SVGAGI. This CDR3 is 14 amino acids long. The V end was cut by 6 bases, the J end by 3 bases, with 14 bases between. The CDR3 region is CASRVTGRDYGYTF. As DNA, the CDR3 is TGTGCCAGCAGGGTGACAGGTCGCGACTATGGCTACACCTTC.

This clone appeared a few times. CDR3 sequence: CASSSGGVRGETQYF. DNA of the CDR3: TGTGCCAGCAGTTCTGGGGGGGTCAGGGGTGAGACCCAGTACTTC. The rearrangement uses TRBV28 and TRBJ2-5, with a weak D call TRBD2 (7 bases). Per the germline V gene, CDR1 is MDHEN and CDR2 is SYDVKM. V was trimmed by 4 bases and J by 5 bases, leaving 17 bases between them. This CDR3 has 15 residues. Full variable domain (rest looked up from reference TRBV28 and TRBJ2-5): DVKVTQSSRYLVKRTGEKVFLECVQDMDHENMFWYRQDPGLGLRLIYFSYDVKMKEKGDIPEGYSVSREKKERFSLILESASTNQTSMYLCASSSGGVRGETQYFGPGTRLLVL.

The rearrangement joins TRBV28 to TRBJ2-1, with D perhaps TRBD1 (7 bases). V lost 5 bases to trimming and J lost 5 bases, with 16 bases between them. This CDR3 region has 15 residues. Germline CDR1 MDHEN, CDR2 SYDVKM. The CDR3 DNA sequence: TGTGCCAGCAGTCCAGGGGGACTTTCCAACAATGAGCAGTTCTTC. Residues: CASSPGGLSNNEQFF.

In this sample, this clone turned up a few times. This sequence joins TRBV14 and TRBJ1-6; D unclear. The CDR3 covers 13 residues. The V and J ends lost 1 base and 10 bases respectively, with 8 bases between them. Germline V gene sequence: CDR1 SGHDN, CDR2 FVKESK. The CDR3 region is CASSQVGGSPLHF. The CDR3 nucleotides are TGTGCCAGCAGCCAAGTCGGAGGATCACCCCTCCACTTT.

The genes are TRBV30 and TRBJ1-2, with D perhaps matching TRBD1 (6 bases). CDR3 length: 12 amino acids. V was clipped by 2 bases and J by 7 bases, with 11 bases between them. In germline, CDR1 is GTSNPN, CDR2 SVGIG (reference sequence). The CDR3 coding sequence is TGTGCCTGGAGTCCCAGGGGATCTGGCTACACCTTC. It is translated as CAWSPRGSGYTF.

This rearrangement joins TRBV7-2 to TRBJ2-3; tentatively, D is TRBD2 (7 bases). V gave up 1 base and J gave up 8 bases, with 19 bases separating them. CDR1 and CDR2 from the germline V gene are SGHTA and FQGNSA. CDR3 length: 16 residues. The CDR3 loop is CASSLDPAGTRGTQYF. The CDR3 DNA is TGTGCCAGCAGCTTAGATCCAGCGGGGACAAGGGGTACGCAGTATTTT.

The chain couples TRBV10-3 to TRBJ2-7, with a possible D match to TRBD2 (5 bases). The CDR3 totals 13 residues. V was clipped by 7 bases and J by 0 bases, with 10 bases between them. Germline V gene lookup returns CDR1 ENHRY and CDR2 SYGVKD. The CDR3 nucleotides read TGTGCCATCAAGGGAGAGGTCTCCTACGAGCAGTACTTC. This translates into CAIKGEVSYEQYF.

This clone was counted between two and nine times. CDR3 amino acids: CASSARDSYEQYF. CDR3 in DNA: TGCGCCAGCAGCGCACGGGACAGCTACGAGCAGTACTTC. The chain couples TRBV5-1 to TRBJ2-7; 7 nucleotides line up with TRBD1. This CDR3 has 13 amino acids. The ends lost 4 bases at V and 3 bases at J; junction bases unmatched: 4. Germline lookup yields CDR1 SGHRS and CDR2 YFSETQ.

V usage is TRBV9 and J usage is TRBJ1-5; 8 bases match TRBD1. This CDR3 region has 16 residues. The ends lost 3 bases at V and 3 bases at J; junction bases unmatched: 8. Germline assignment: CDR1 SGDLS and CDR2 YYNGEE. The CDR3 here is CASSAGTGASNQPQHF. CDR3 sequence (DNA): TGTGCCAGCAGCGCCGGGACAGGAGCGTCCAATCAGCCCCAGCATTTT.

Turning to this clone: The same CDR3 is also encoded by other DNA sequences in this sample. The V and J genes are TRBV5-1 and TRBJ2-2, with a possible D match to TRBD2 (6 bases). The ends were cut back, 2 bases at V and 3 bases at J, with 11 bases in the middle. Germline CDR1 SGHRS, CDR2 YFSETQ. This CDR3 has 15 residues. The CDR3 spells CASSLSRGDTGELFF. CDR3 coding DNA: TGCGCCAGCAGCTTATCTCGCGGGGACACCGGGGAGCTGTTTTTT.

The chain uses TRBV9 and TRBJ2-7, with TRBD1 as a possible D gene (5 bases). This CDR3 has 14 amino acids. V was cut by 1 base and J by 6 bases, with 14 bases left in between. In germline, CDR1 is SGDLS, CDR2 YYNGEE. CDR3 sequence: CASSVQGSTSEQYF. The CDR3 nucleotides are TGTGCCAGCAGCGTACAGGGTTCGACGTCCGAGCAGTACTTC.

V and J are TRBV28 and TRBJ2-5, with a tentative D call TRBD2 (5 bases). V was trimmed by 3 bases and J by 2 bases, leaving 7 bases between them. Germline V gives CDR1 MDHEN, CDR2 SYDVKM. There are 13 residues in the CDR3. DNA of the CDR3: TGTGCCAGCAGTTTTCCGGGACAAGAGACCCAGTACTTC. This translates into CASSFPGQETQYF.